These 7 T cell receptor beta chains came from one sample sequenced in a study of T cells in Graves' hyperthyroidism and ophthalmopathy. Researchers amplified the TCR beta CDR3 regions from RNA transcripts. First-round RT-PCR targeting the TCR CDR3 was performed with the HTBI primer set. TCRdb passed the multiplex PCR reads through MiXCR, listing each CDR3 protein once. Among approximately 400,000 distinct CDR3 sequences listed, about 15% were seen once. The sample taken for sequencing was blood. These receptors were collected from a woman in her sixties or seventies with Graves' hyperthyroidism.

Many counts were recorded for this clonotype. The chain carries TRBV12-3 or TRBV12-4 and TRBJ2-6; D is perhaps TRBD1 (6 bases). With 6 bases removed from V and 12 bases from J, the gap between germline ends came to 18 bases. This CDR3 has 14 amino acids. This CDR3 is CASSPRDRPSVLTF. CDR3 DNA sequence: TGTGCCAGCAGCCCTCGCGACAGGCCAAGCGTCCTGACTTTC.

This clonotype occurred many times. J is TRBJ1-1 and V is TRBV3-1, with TRBD1 matching over 7 bases. With V trimmed by 11 bases and J by 1 base, 16 bases remained unmatched. This CDR3 comprises 16 residues. Germline V gives CDR1 LGHDT, CDR2 YNNKEL (reference sequence). CDR3 residues: CAWRGGTVLKNTEAFF. In DNA form, the CDR3 reads TGTGCCTGGAGGGGTGGGACAGTTTTGAAGAACACTGAAGCTTTCTTT.

This clonotype was counted many times. CDR3: CAWSVGQPIGETQYF. The CDR3 nucleotides read TGTGCCTGGAGTGTTGGGCAGCCAATAGGGGAGACCCAGTACTTC. The chain couples TRBV30 to TRBJ2-5; D ambiguous. The CDR3 has 15 residues. V was cut by 0 bases and J by 5 bases, with 16 bases left in between. Germline CDR1 reads GTSNPN; CDR2 reads SVGIG (reference sequence). Full variable domain (remainder filled in from reference TRBV30 and TRBJ2-5): SQTIHQWPATLVQPVGSPLSLECTVEGTSNPNLYWYRQAAGRGLQLLFYSVGIGQISSEVPQNLSASRPQDRQFILSSKKLLLSDSGFYLCAWSVGQPIGETQYFGPGTRLLVL.

This clonotype has at least ten counts. CDR3 sequence reads: CASSTPPRGSSYEQYF. In DNA, the CDR3 is TGTGCCAGCAGTACCCCGCCTCGGGGGAGCTCCTACGAGCAGTACTTC. The chain recombines TRBV6-1 with TRBJ2-7; D may be TRBD2 (6 bases). This CDR3 has 16 residues. Deletions cut 5 bases from V and 0 bases from J, with 17 bases between. Germline CDR1 and CDR2: MNHNS and SASEGT.

This clonotype was counted ten times or more. The chain joins TRBV11-2 to TRBJ1-3; TRBD1 matches 8 bases. Germline assignment: CDR1 SGHAT and CDR2 FQNNGV. J gave up 3 bases and V 2 bases, and 12 bases lay outside the gene matches. The CDR3 has 18 amino acids. The CDR3 nucleotides are TGTGCCAGCAGCTTATACGGGAGACAGGGGTCGGGTGGAAACACCATATATTTT. Its protein is CASSLYGRQGSGGNTIYF.

The chain couples TRBV5-1 to TRBJ2-1; possible D gene TRBD2, 6 bases. CDR3 length: 15 amino acids. Per germline, CDR1 SGHRS and CDR2 YFSETQ. V was cut by 0 bases and J by 4 bases, with 11 bases left in between. The CDR3 DNA reads TGCGCCAGCAGCTTGGGCGGGATAGGTTACAATGAGCAGTTCTTC. It is translated as CASSLGGIGYNEQFF. The whole variable domain, filled in from reference TRBV5-1 and TRBJ2-1, reads KAGVTQTPRYLIKTRGQQVTLSCSPISGHRSVSWYQQTPGQGLQFLFEYFSETQRNKGNFPGRFSGRQFSNSRSEMNVSTLELGDSALYLCASSLGGIGYNEQFFGPGTRLTVL.

This clonotype was counted ten times or more. The J gene is TRBJ1-2, the V gene TRBV29-1, with 8 bases aligning to TRBD1. Looked up from germline, CDR1 is SQVTM and CDR2 is ANQGSEA. The V and J ends lost 6 bases and 3 bases, in that order; junction bases with no gene match: 12. CDR3 length: 15 amino acids. The CDR3 here is CSVPSSPGGDYGYTF. The CDR3 coding sequence is TGCAGCGTACCGTCCAGTCCAGGGGGCGACTATGGCTACACCTTC.